The T cell receptor beta chain described here comes from a study of cytomegalovirus exposure and HLA in healthy donors. The donors gave bone marrow, and they were healthy. Primers included in the PCR were 60 Vbeta and 13 Jbeta primers. TCRdb's copy holds only in-frame clones and misses some; the assay was immunoSEQ multiplex PCR. This table has 180,000 or so clones, 75% to 80% appearing once. Sequenced input: PBMCs. The receptor was isolated from a man aged 45-60 years in good health and CMV-seropositive.

CDR3 region: CASSYRRDGNTEAFF. The CDR3 nucleotides read TGTGCCAGCAGTTATAGGAGGGACGGGAACACTGAAGCTTTCTTT. The chain joins TRBV6-5 to TRBJ1-1; D perhaps matches TRBD1 (5 bases). This CDR3 is 15 amino acids long. Germline CDR1 MNHEY, CDR2 SVGAGI. V dropped 3 bases and J dropped 1 base, with 12 bases sitting between them.